The sequence of this T cell receptor beta chain was determined in a study of blood T cell repertoires in COVID-19. Germline V lookup: CDR1 SGHTA, CDR2 FQGTGA. The ends were cut back, 4 bases at V and 1 base at J, with 13 bases in the middle. This CDR3 spans 15 amino acids. Per the original data handling: Reference gene primer amplification yielded estimated nucleated cell counts. Method: immunoSEQ multiplex PCR; TCRdb's copy keeps in-frame clones and lacks some. Clonal size and the V and J genes are those of that table, whereas D and trimming came from the DNA. Of just under 20,000 clones detected, approximately 81% appear once; the ten largest clones hold around 32%.

Material for sequencing was peripheral blood. The chain has TRBV7-3 and TRBJ1-1; D unclear. This clonotype was obtained from a human donor with active COVID-19. The donor label of this sample is uncertain. CDR3 residues: CASSSRGGANTEAFF. The CDR3 bases are TGTGCCAGCAGCTCCCGGGGTGGAGCGAACACTGAAGCTTTCTTT.